One T cell receptor (beta chain) is described in this entry. Its antigen is not known. Into CD45RA+ naive and CD45RA-negative memory subsets, the CD4+ cells were split. The method was immunoSEQ multiplex PCR; TCRdb's version includes in-frame clones alone and lacks a portion of them. The sample gives about 2.4 million clones, roughly 93% of which show up once; 0.36% is in the top ten. The sample originates from a study of shared clonotypes between healthy human individuals. Whole-study context: CD8 memory received one plate per donor, CD8 naive two, CD4 memory three and CD4 naive three. Study-level points and caveats: Clonotypes which were not shared had lower generation probabilities than clonotypes that all four donors shared.

The sequence was collected from a man younger than 30 in good health. Some clones in this sample may be carry-over from other donors' samples. Sequencing input: naive CD4+ T cells from PBMCs. Subset indicated: CD45RA+ positively selected.

The CDR3 DNA sequence: TGTGCCAGTAAAGCCGGCGCCAATCAGCCCCAGCATTTT. It specifies CASKAGANQPQHF. The chain joins TRBV19 to TRBJ1-5, with D unclear. Trimming left V 7 bases short and J 3 bases short, with 10 bases between. Germline V CDR1 and CDR2: LNHDA, SQIVND (reference sequence). The CDR3 consists of 13 residues. Drawing the rest from reference TRBV19 and TRBJ1-5, the complete variable domain is DGGITQSPKYLFRKEGQNVTLSCEQNLNHDAMYWYRQDPGQGLRLIYYSQIVNDFQKGDIAEGYSVSREKKESFPLTVTSAQKNPTAFYLCASKAGANQPQHFGDGTRLSIL.